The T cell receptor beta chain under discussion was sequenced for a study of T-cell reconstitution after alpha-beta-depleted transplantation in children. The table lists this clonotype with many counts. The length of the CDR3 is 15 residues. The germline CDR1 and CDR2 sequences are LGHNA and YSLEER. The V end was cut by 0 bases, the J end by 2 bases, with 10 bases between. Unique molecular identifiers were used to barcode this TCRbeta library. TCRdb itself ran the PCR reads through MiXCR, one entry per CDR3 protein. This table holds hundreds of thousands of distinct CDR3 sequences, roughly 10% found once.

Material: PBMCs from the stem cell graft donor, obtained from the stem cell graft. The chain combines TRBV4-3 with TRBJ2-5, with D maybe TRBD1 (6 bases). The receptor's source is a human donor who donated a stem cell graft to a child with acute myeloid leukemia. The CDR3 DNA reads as TGCGCCAGCAGCCAAGATAACAGGGTACAAGAGACCCAGTACTTC. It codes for CASSQDNRVQETQYF.